This passage covers 18 T cell receptor beta chains from one sample sequenced in a study of T cell clonality in common variable immunodeficiency. Antigens of these TCRs are unknown. Study results and limitations: Common variable immunodeficiency TCR beta sequences reportedly had fewer deletions and N-nucleotide insertions.

Sequencing was performed with immunoSEQ multiplex PCR; in TCRdb, only in-frame clones are kept and a portion is missing. The data show about 19,000 clones, with none appearing a single time. The sequenced material came from peripheral blood mononuclear cells. These receptors were taken from a human donor with common variable immunodeficiency.

Remarks on this clone: From the germline J gene comes the end of the CDR3, since the read stops 3 residues before it. J is TRBJ2-7 and V is TRBV7-2; 13 nucleotides match TRBD2. Germline CDR1 reads SGHTA; CDR2 reads FQGNSA. This CDR3 region has 15 residues. V lost 4 bases, J lost 4 bases, and 4 bases stayed unmatched. Here the CDR3 reads CASSSTSGGAYEQYF. The CDR3 bases that were read are TGTGCCAGCAGCTCCACTAGCGGGGGGGCTTACGAG. The full variable domain, its missing parts supplied by reference TRBV7-2 and TRBJ2-7, is GAGVSQSPSNKVTEKGKDVELRCDPISGHTALYWYRQSLGQGLEFLIYFQGNSAPDKSGLPSDRFSAERTGGSVSTLTIQRTQQEDSAVYLCASSSTSGGAYEQYFGPGTRLTVT.

There are many counts of this clone. The read finishes 3 residues shy of the CDR3 end, and the germline J gene is used to complete it. V gene TRBV3-1 (or the pseudogene TRBV3-2) combines with J gene TRBJ2-5; a possible D gene is TRBD1 (5 bases). Germline CDR1 is LGHDT and CDR2 is YNNKEL (reference sequence). The CDR3 sequence is 15 residues long. V was cut by 4 bases and J by 4 bases, with 16 bases left in between. CDR3 DNA, as far as it was read: TGTGCCAGCAGCCGTGCGAGGTTTCAGGGAGAGACC. Translation gives CASSRARFQGET. The complete CDR3 protein is CASSRARFQGETQYF.

The DNA read from the CDR3 is TGTGCCAGTAGTAACCACAGGGGGCAGCGAACTGAA. Its protein product is CASSNHRGQRTE. From start to end, the CDR3 is CASSNHRGQRTEAFF. The V gene is TRBV19, the J gene TRBJ1-1, with TRBD1 matching over 9 bases. The DNA ends 3 residues before the CDR3 does, and the rest of the CDR3 is filled in from the germline J gene. Germline CDR1 is LNHDA and CDR2 is SQIVND (reference sequence). J lost 5 bases, V lost 4 bases, and 8 bases had no gene match. This CDR3 comprises 15 residues.

Details on this clone: The CDR3 end falls 3 residues outside the read, so it is completed with the germline J gene. The rearrangement joins TRBV19 to TRBJ1-4, with 9 bases lining up with TRBD1. This CDR3 spans 14 amino acids. The V segment lost 5 bases and the J segment 5 bases; nucleotides outside the gene matches: 3. Germline CDR1 LNHDA, CDR2 SQIVND (reference sequence). The sequenced part of the CDR3 DNA is TGTGCCAGTAGTGCGGACAGGGGCAATGAAAAA. It codes for CASSADRGNEK. The CDR3 reads in full as CASSADRGNEKLFF.

Comments on this clone: The read falls 3 residues short of the CDR3 end, and the missing part is taken from the germline J gene. This chain joins TRBV29-1 and TRBJ2-5, with 7 positions matching TRBD2. V lost 4 bases and J lost 5; bases outside the gene matches: 10. Germline V gene sequence: CDR1 SQVTM, CDR2 ANQGSEA. This CDR3 is 14 amino acids long. The sequenced part of the CDR3 DNA is TGCAGCGTTGTGCTAGCGGTGGGTGGTGAGACC. This sequence encodes CSVVLAVGGET. The entire CDR3 protein is CSVVLAVGGETQYF. Variable domain in full (rest from reference TRBV29-1 and TRBJ2-5): SAVISQKPSRDICQRGTSLTIQCQVDSQVTMMFWYRQQPGQSLTLIATANQGSEATYESGFVIDKFPISRPNLTFSTLTVSNMSPEDSSIYLCSVVLAVGGETQYFGPGTRLLVL.

Details on this clone: The missing CDR3 end, 3 residues past where the read stops, is filled in from the germline J gene. V is TRBV20-1 and J is TRBJ2-7; the D is unclear. The germline CDR1 and CDR2 sequences are DFQATT and SNEGSKA (reference sequence). The CDR3 covers 11 residues. V was pared by 0 bases and J by 6 bases, with 6 bases between. The CDR3 spells CSARDKGEQYF. CDR3 bases read: TGCAGTGCTAGAGATAAGGGCGAG.

A note on this clone: Sequencing ends 3 residues short of the CDR3 end; the germline J gene provides the rest. The V and J genes are TRBV6-2 or TRBV6-3 and TRBJ1-5, with 8 bases matching TRBD1. The CDR3 loop spans 15 amino acids. CDR1 is MNHEY, CDR2 SVGEGT, per germline. V gave up 7 bases and J gave up 6 bases; unmatched junction bases: 11. CDR3 residues: CASTGTDRGGQPQHF. The CDR3 DNA, read in part, is TGTGCCAGCACCGGAACCGACAGGGGAGGTCAGCCC.

With regard to this clone: The read terminates 3 residues ahead of where the CDR3 ends, so the germline J gene completes it. The chain combines TRBV7-9 with TRBJ1-3; 7 nucleotides match TRBD1. The J segment lost 7 bases and the V segment lost 5 bases, leaving 11 bases of the junction unmatched. Germline V gives CDR1 SEHNR, CDR2 FQNEAQ (reference sequence). This CDR3 is 15 amino acids long. The covered CDR3 bases are TGTGCCAGCAGCCCCACACAGGGGACGCGGAACACC. Translating it yields CASSPTQGTRNT. The full-length CDR3 reads as CASSPTQGTRNTIYF.

Comments on this clone: The CDR3 end falls 3 residues outside the read, so it is completed with the germline J gene. This sequence joins TRBV19 and TRBJ1-5; TRBD1 agrees at 8 bases. The junction had 4 bases not matched to a gene; V was cut back by 3 bases and J by 0 bases. Germline CDR1 LNHDA, CDR2 SQIVND (reference sequence). There are 16 residues in the CDR3. The DNA read from the CDR3 is TGTGCCAGTAGTATTGGACAGGGATTTAGCAATCAGCCC. Its translation: CASSIGQGFSNQP. The full CDR3 sequence reads CASSIGQGFSNQPQHF.

This clone was detected a few times. The read ends 3 residues shy of where the CDR3 ends; the end is completed using the germline J gene. This chain connects TRBV6-2 or TRBV6-3 to TRBJ2-7; D might be TRBD1 (6 bases). The CDR3 loop spans 13 amino acids. Germline V lookup: CDR1 MNHEY, CDR2 SVGEGT. Trimming stripped 6 bases from V and 3 bases from J, with 12 bases between. The sequenced CDR3 bases are TGTGCCAGCAGACCCAGCAGGGGCTACGAG. Protein sequence: CASRPSRGYE. The entire CDR3 is CASRPSRGYEQYF.

This clone has only a few counts. The DNA ends 3 residues before the CDR3 does, and the rest of the CDR3 is filled in from the germline J gene. The rearrangement joins TRBV7-3 to TRBJ2-5, with 9 bases matching TRBD2. The germline V gene has CDR1 SGHTA and CDR2 FQGTGA. V trimming: 1 base; J trimming: 7 bases; junction bases outside the gene matches: 7. This CDR3 has 15 amino acids. CDR3 in amino acids: CASSLSAGGWGTQYF. The covered CDR3 bases are TGTGCCAGCAGCTTAAGCGCGGGAGGGTGGGGGACC. Using reference TRBV7-3 and TRBJ2-5 for the parts outside the CDR3, the full variable domain is GAGVSQTPSNKVTEKGKYVELRCDPISGHTALYWYRQSLGQGPEFLIYFQGTGAADDSGLPNDRFFAVRPEGSVSTLKIQRTERGDSAVYLCASSLSAGGWGTQYFGPGTRLLVL.

This clone was recorded many times. CDR3 bases read: TGTGCCAGCAGCTTAGCGCTCCAGGGTGATGGGAACACTGAA. It codes for CASSLALQGDGNTE. The CDR3 in full is CASSLALQGDGNTEAFF. The chain recombines TRBV7-2 with TRBJ1-1; D may be TRBD1 (5 bases). The read is 3 residues too short to cover the CDR3 end, so that end is filled in from the germline J gene. The CDR3 loop spans 17 amino acids. Germline lookup yields CDR1 SGHTA and CDR2 FQGNSA. V lost 0 bases and J lost 1, with 15 bases in between.

In regard to this clone: The CDR3 is cut off 3 residues early in the read; its end comes from the germline J gene. The chain joins TRBV19 to TRBJ2-5; 13 bases are a match to TRBD2. The CDR3 sequence is 14 residues long. Germline V gene data show CDR1 as LNHDA and CDR2 as SQIVND (reference sequence). Trimming cost V 5 bases and J 7 bases; bases outside gene matches: 4. The CDR3 here is CASSLLAGGRTQYF. The covered CDR3 bases are TGTGCCAGTAGTCTACTAGCGGGGGGGCGGACC.

Note on this clone: The read terminates 3 residues ahead of where the CDR3 ends, so the germline J gene completes it. The chain is built from TRBV6-1 and TRBJ1-2; TRBD1 might be the D (5 bases). There are 14 residues in the CDR3. Germline assignment: CDR1 MNHNS and CDR2 SASEGT. The CDR3 bases that were read are TGTGCCAGCAGTGAAGCAGGGACTTTTTCGGGC. Its protein product is CASSEAGTFSG. In full, the CDR3 is CASSEAGTFSGYTF.

This clone was counted only a few times. The read is 3 residues too short to cover the CDR3 end, so that end is filled in from the germline J gene. V and J are TRBV30 and TRBJ2-1; 8 positions agree with TRBD2. The CDR3 contains 13 residues. Germline V lookup: CDR1 GTSNPN, CDR2 SVGIG (reference sequence). V lost 7 bases and J lost 2; bases outside the gene matches: 4. The CDR3 sequence is CASGGATYNEQFF. The DNA read from the CDR3 is TGTGCCTCCGGGGGGGCAACCTACAATGAG.

This clone turned up a few times. The DNA ends 3 residues before the CDR3 does, and the rest of the CDR3 is filled in from the germline J gene. This chain joins TRBV7-2 and TRBJ2-5; no reliable D call. The CDR3 consists of 15 residues. Per germline, CDR1 SGHTA and CDR2 FQGNSA. The V end lost 2 bases, the J end lost 0 bases, and 10 bases lay between the germline ends. CDR3 amino acids: CASSLRNRYQETQYF. CDR3 bases read: TGTGCCAGCAGCTTAAGGAACAGATACCAAGAGACC.

This clone was counted only a few times. The sequenced fragment ends 3 residues before the CDR3 boundary, so the rest is inferred from the germline J gene. The chain has TRBV7-2 and TRBJ1-2, with TRBD1 matching 11 bases. This CDR3 spans 15 amino acids. The junction had 3 bases not matched to a gene; V was cut back by 4 bases and J by 2 bases. CDR1 and CDR2 from the germline V gene are SGHTA and FQGNSA. CDR3: CASSSRTGGNYGYTF. The CDR3 bases that were read are TGTGCCAGCAGCTCACGGACAGGGGGCAACTATGGC.

As to this clone: The sequence runs out 3 residues before the end of the CDR3; the remainder is reconstructed from the germline J gene. The chain couples TRBV19 to TRBJ2-2; the match to TRBD1 covers 7 bases. Trimming took 3 bases from V and 2 from J; bases not matched to a gene: 6. This CDR3 comprises 16 residues. CDR1 and CDR2 from the germline V gene are LNHDA and SQIVND (reference sequence). The DNA read from the CDR3 is TGTGCCAGTAGTATTAGGGACAGCTTCAACACCGGGGAG. Amino acids: CASSIRDSFNTGE. The CDR3 in its entirety is CASSIRDSFNTGELFF.